Below, one TCR beta chain is given with its context. Its antigen is unidentified. As for treatment: roughly 10-day PBMC culture with coronavirus spike peptide pools or control peptides (ViraFEST assay). With 9.5 to 10 ug/ml peptide pools and roughly 9.2 IU/ml IL-2, PBMCs were cultured at some 2 million per well. After 10 days of culture, CD4+ T cells were negatively selected. The source of the sample is a study of vaccination and CD4 T cells after COVID-19. Germline CDR1 and CDR2: LNHNV and YYDKDF (reference sequence). V trimming: 6 bases; J trimming: 1 base; junction bases outside the gene matches: 9. The CDR3 has 17 residues. Cultured CD4+ T-cell DNA underwent Oncomine TCR Beta short-read sequencing. MiXCR, applied by TCRdb to the PCR reads, yields one record per CDR3 protein. The profile shows 12,000 or so distinct CDR3 sequences, around 48% of them singletons.

The receptor was isolated from a human donor who had recovered from COVID-19. The sequencing sample was made of CD4+ T cells from blood, cultured in vitro. The genes are TRBV15 and TRBJ2-3; 11 nucleotides agree with TRBD1. CDR3: CATSGDRGRSGTDTQYF. The CDR3 bases are TGTGCCACCAGTGGGGACAGGGGGAGGTCGGGCACAGATACGCAGTATTTT. The complete variable domain, with remaining parts taken from reference TRBV15 and TRBJ2-3, reads DAMVIQNPRYQVTQFGKPVTLSCSQTLNHNVMYWYQQKSSQAPKLLFHYYDKDFNNEADTPDNFQSRRPNTSFCFLDIRSPGLGDTAMYLCATSGDRGRSGTDTQYFGPGTRLTVL.